A selection of T cell receptor beta chains follows, all from one sample in a study of somatic mutations in cytotoxic T cells in rheumatoid arthritis. TCRdb's table, derived via immunoSEQ multiplex PCR, lists solely in-frame clones and lacks some. Found here are tens of thousands of clones, roughly four fifths of them singletons; the top ten hold approximately 8%. What was sequenced was CD8+ T cells sorted from blood. The receptors stem from an adult with rheumatoid arthritis. The CDR3 runs from the conserved cysteine through the conserved F or W. The order of the fields is D gene, clone size, J gene, V gene, CDR3 DNA, CDR3 protein. The D gene is left open where the match is weak. Expanded clones are given a class, and other clones once, few, many or no size at all.

- | - | TRBJ2-7 | TRBV29-1 | TGCAGCGTTGAAGGCCAGTACTACGAGCAGTACTTC | CSVEGQYYEQYF
- | - | TRBJ1-5 | TRBV5-1 | TGCGCCAGCAGCTTGGCCCCCACCCAGCCCCAGCATTTT | CASSLAPTQPQHF
TRBD1 | - | TRBJ2-1 | TRBV5-1 | TGCGCCAGCAGCACATGGACAGGGAACAATGAGCAGTTCTTC | CASSTWTGNNEQFF
- | - | TRBJ1-2 | TRBV27 | TGTGCCAGCAGTACGTTCCCCACGACAGGACCTCCGGGTGGCTACACCTTC | CASSTFPTTGPPGGYTF
- | once | TRBJ1-2 | TRBV6-5 | TGTGCCAGCAGTTACTCGAGTAGGGGGGCCTATGGCTACACCTTC | CASSYSSRGAYGYTF
TRBD1 | few | TRBJ2-1 | TRBV7-9 | TGTGCCAGCAGCTTACCCCGGACAGGGGCGGGTTACAATGAGCAGTTCTTC | CASSLPRTGAGYNEQFF
TRBD2 | - | TRBJ2-1 | TRBV2 | TGTGCCAGCCGCCGGGGGGTTAATGAGCAGTTCTTC | CASRRGVNEQFF
- | - | TRBJ2-7 | TRBV27 | TGTGCCAGCAGTTGGGGGGCAGGGTCGGCCTACGAGCAGTACTTC | CASSWGAGSAYEQYF
- | - | TRBJ2-7 | TRBV28 | TGTGCCAGCAGTTTTCATAGCTACGAGCAGTACTTC | CASSFHSYEQYF
- | - | TRBJ1-1 | TRBV5-1 | TGCGCCAGCAGCACGGACACATACACTGAAGCTTTCTTT | CASSTDTYTEAFF
- | - | TRBJ2-3 | TRBV30 | TGTGCCTGGGGTACGCAGTATTTT | CAWGTQYF
- | - | TRBJ2-1 | TRBV19 | TGTGCCAGTAGTATGGAGGTAGCTTTGGATGAGCAGTTCTTC | CASSMEVALDEQFF
- | - | TRBJ2-7 | TRBV4-1 | TGCGCCAGCAGCCACCAGGGCGGGGAGCAGTACTTC | CASSHQGGEQYF
- | - | TRBJ1-1 | TRBV9 | TGTGCCAGCAGCGTAGGGTCGAACACTGAAGCTTTCTTT | CASSVGSNTEAFF
TRBD1 | - | TRBJ2-3 | TRBV28 | TGTGCCAGCAGTTCACTCGCGGACAGGGAAGGCACAGATACGCAGTATTTT | CASSSLADREGTDTQYF
- | once | TRBJ2-1 | TRBV27 | TGTGCCTCCACTCAGGGGAATGAGCAGTTCTTC | CASTQGNEQFF
- | - | TRBJ1-1 | TRBV5-8 | TGTGCCAGCAGCTTTGGCAGGTCACCTGAAGCTTTCTTT | CASSFGRSPEAFF
TRBD2 | - | TRBJ2-1 | TRBV7-9 | TGTGCCAGCAGCTTGGGGGGGTTGGTTCCCCTAAGAGACAATGAGCAGTTCTTC | CASSLGGLVPLRDNEQFF
- | once | TRBJ1-6 | TRBV4-3 | TGCGCCAGCAGCGTACGGGACACCGATAATTCACCCCTCCACTTT | CASSVRDTDNSPLHF
TRBD1 | - | TRBJ2-7 | TRBV10-1 | TGCGCCAGCAGTTCCGACAGGGACTACGAGCAGTACTTC | CASSSDRDYEQYF
- | - | TRBJ1-1 | TRBV6-5 | TGTGCCAGCAGCAAGAGGGGCACTGAAGCTTTCTTT | CASSKRGTEAFF
- | - | TRBJ1-2 | TRBV27 | TGTGCCAGCAGTTTGAACGTTGGACTGAACTATGGCTACACCTTC | CASSLNVGLNYGYTF
TRBD2 | - | TRBJ2-7 | TRBV2 | TGTGCCAGCAGTGGGGCGCTGGGCGGGGGATACGAGCAGTACTTC | CASSGALGGGYEQYF
- | once | TRBJ1-3 | TRBV6-5 | TGTGCCAGCAGTCTAGTGGGACGCTCTGGAAACACCATATATTTT | CASSLVGRSGNTIYF
- | - | TRBJ1-2 | TRBV27 | TGTGCCAGCAGTTTATCGGGGGGCTATGGCTACACCTTC | CASSLSGGYGYTF
- | - | TRBJ1-1 | TRBV4-3 | TGCGCCAGCAGCCAAGATCTTTCAGGGAACACTGAAGCTTTCTTT | CASSQDLSGNTEAFF
- | - | TRBJ1-2 | TRBV6-4 | TGTGCCAGCAGTAGGGGGGAAGGATCGCATGGCTACACCTTC | CASSRGEGSHGYTF
- | once | TRBJ2-3 | TRBV2 | TGTGCCAGCACCGGAGGGGAAGTCCTGAGCACAGATACGCAGTATTTT | CASTGGEVLSTDTQYF
TRBD2 | - | TRBJ2-3 | TRBV18 | TGTGCCAGCTCACCCGGGAGGGCCCCAGATACGCAGTATTTT | CASSPGRAPDTQYF